The next 20 T cell receptor beta chains were all read from a single sample in a study of cytomegalovirus exposure and HLA in healthy donors (TCRdb year 2017). Library preparation employed the immunoSEQ multiplex PCR assay. For the multiplex PCR, a mixture combining 60 forward primers for TCR Vbeta segments and 13 reverse primers for TCR Jbeta segments was used. What TCRdb holds here is the immuneACCESS table cut down to in-frame rearrangements. Part of the clones is not present; checked against another copy, under half of the missing clones reflect an unresolved V gene, and the others are unexplained. In all, the sample holds more than 150,000 clones, and over 75% of those were seen once. The leading ten clones occupy approximately 1.2% of the sample. Material for sequencing was PBMCs. These receptor sequences come from a man between 45 and 60 years old in good health and CMV-seropositive.

The chain carries TRBV7-2 and TRBJ1-2, with D possibly TRBD1 on 5 matching bases. The germline V gene encodes CDR1 SGHTA and CDR2 FQGNSA. CDR3 length: 14 residues. V was cut by 3 bases and J by 6 bases, with 14 bases left in between. The CDR3 spells CASSFSQGLDGYTF. The CDR3 bases are TGTGCCAGCAGCTTTTCGCAGGGACTCGATGGCTACACCTTC.

The CDR3 spells CASSLEAGTQYF. CDR3 DNA sequence: TGTGCCAGCAGCTTAGAGGCAGGGACCCAGTACTTC. This chain connects TRBV7-2 to TRBJ2-5; D not certain. Germline V gives CDR1 SGHTA, CDR2 FQGNSA. The V end was cut by 1 base, the J end by 7 bases, with 7 bases between. This CDR3 contains 12 residues.

The V and J genes are TRBV13 and TRBJ2-1; 7 bases map to TRBD2. Trimming at V came to 4 bases and at J to 0 bases, leaving 6 bases not matched to a gene. This CDR3 has 16 amino acids. The germline gives CDR1 PRHDT, CDR2 FYEKMQ (reference sequence). CDR3 DNA sequence: TGTGCCAGCAGCTGGGAGCGGGATGACTCCTACAATGAGCAGTTCTTC. Protein product: CASSWERDDSYNEQFF.

The chain couples TRBV2 to TRBJ1-6; 7 nucleotides line up with TRBD1. Germline CDR1 and CDR2: SNHLY and FYNNEI. V was clipped by 6 bases and J by 7 bases; unmatched bases: 6. The CDR3 covers 14 residues. The CDR3 nucleotides are TGTGCCAGCAGGAGACAGGGTTGGAATTCACCCCTCCACTTT. This sequence encodes CASRRQGWNSPLHF.

Concerning this clone itself: An end of the junction does not agree with germline; a read error may underlie this. This sequence joins TRBV7-9 and TRBJ2-5; TRBD2 is a possible D gene (5 bases). Per the germline V gene, CDR1 is SEHNR and CDR2 is FQNEAQ (reference sequence). CDR3 length equals 15 residues. CDR3 sequence reads: CVSSLGPDSEETQYF. The CDR3 region has the DNA TGTGTCAGCAGCTTAGGGCCGGACTCCGAAGAGACCCAGTACTTC.

This clone was seen a single time. The rearrangement links TRBV6-5 to TRBJ1-2; a possible D gene is TRBD1 (5 bases). The length of the CDR3 is 14 residues. The germline V gene encodes CDR1 MNHEY and CDR2 SVGAGI. V was cut by 3 bases and J by 4 bases, with 12 bases left in between. This chain's CDR3 is CASSYSGPSYGYTF. CDR3 nucleotide sequence: TGTGCCAGCAGTTATTCAGGGCCCTCCTATGGCTACACCTTC.

This chain uses TRBV25-1 with TRBJ1-3; D is uncertain. The CDR3 covers 13 residues. Germline V CDR1 and CDR2: MGHDK, SYGVNS. V was cut by 5 bases and J by 2 bases, with 7 bases left in between. The CDR3 bases are TGTGCCAGCAGTATCGGGGCTGGAAACACCATATATTTT. It translates to CASSIGAGNTIYF.

A remark on this clone: An end of the junction differs from the germline gene, which may be a read error. This chain links TRBV9 with TRBJ1-2, with 10 bases matching TRBD1. CDR1 is SGDLS, CDR2 YYNGEE, per germline. The CDR3 is made up of 15 amino acids. CDR3 sequence reads: CAGSVLAGTGEGYTF. CDR3 sequence (DNA): TGTGCCGGCAGCGTACTAGCCGGGACAGGGGAAGGCTACACCTTC.

The chain is built from TRBV28 and TRBJ1-1; D possibly corresponds to TRBD1 (5 bases). Germline CDR1 is MDHEN and CDR2 is SYDVKM. The length of the CDR3 is 14 residues. Trimming took off 7 bases at V and 4 bases at J, with 16 bases between the two ends. CDR3 sequence: CASTYRLVGTEAFF. The CDR3 DNA is TGTGCCAGCACCTACAGGTTGGTCGGCACTGAAGCTTTCTTT.

The chain employs TRBV28 and TRBJ1-1; D perhaps matches TRBD1 (5 bases). Trimming pared 5 bases from V and 11 bases from J, leaving 21 bases between. Germline V gene data show CDR1 as MDHEN and CDR2 as SYDVKM. The CDR3 runs 14 residues. The chain's CDR3 is CASSLRSPKGKAFF. In DNA form, the CDR3 reads TGTGCCAGCAGTCTCCGATCCCCCAAGGGGAAGGCTTTCTTT.

This chain links TRBV5-3 with TRBJ2-7; tentatively, D is TRBD2 (9 bases). TRBV5-3 is annotated as an ORF whose role is uncertain. V was trimmed by 3 bases and J by 7 bases, leaving 41 bases between them. CDR3 length: 22 residues. This CDR3 reads CARSSKNEETGERLAALQEQYF. For the CDR3, the DNA is TGTGCCAGAAGCTCCAAAAACGAAGAGACAGGGGAAAGACTAGCGGCCCTCCAAGAGCAGTACTTC.

This chain connects TRBV27 to TRBJ2-7; TRBD1 matches at 10 bases. The CDR3 length is 17 residues. The germline gives CDR1 MNHEY, CDR2 SMNVEV (reference sequence). V shed 9 bases and J 0 bases; nucleotides not matched to a gene: 14. The CDR3 loop is CASKGLDRGRFSYEQYF. The CDR3, as DNA: TGTGCCAGTAAAGGGCTCGACAGGGGGCGATTCTCCTACGAGCAGTACTTC.

This clone was seen a few times. The chain has TRBV30 and TRBJ1-5; possibly TRBD1 for D (5 bases). Germline CDR1 is GTSNPN and CDR2 is SVGIG (reference sequence). This CDR3 has 13 residues. The germline V and J ends were trimmed by 5 bases and 1 base, with 9 bases remaining between them. DNA of the CDR3: TGTGCCTGGGCAGGGAAGAGCAATCAGCCCCAGCATTTT. Its protein is CAWAGKSNQPQHF.

This clone showed up just once. The chain joins TRBV2 to TRBJ1-1; D uncertain. V lost 0 bases and J 11 bases, leaving 13 bases between the germline ends. CDR3 size: 13 residues. Per the germline V gene, CDR1 is SNHLY and CDR2 is FYNNEI. CDR3 DNA: TGTGCCAGCAGTGAAGCAGAGGCTGGGAGGGCTTTCTTT. Translating gives CASSEAEAGRAFF. Combining the CDR3 with reference TRBV2 and TRBJ1-1 gives the whole variable domain EPEVTQTPSHQVTQMGQEVILRCVPISNHLYFYWYRQILGQKVEFLVSFYNNEISEKSEIFDDQFSVERPDGSNFTLKIRSTKLEDSAMYFCASSEAEAGRAFFGQGTRLTVV.

This chain links TRBV6-1 with TRBJ1-1; 7 nucleotides match TRBD1. Germline V gene lookup returns CDR1 MNHNS and CDR2 SASEGT. The CDR3 has 14 amino acids. V lost 5 bases, J lost 1 base, and 4 bases stayed unmatched. The CDR3 DNA reads TGTGCCAGCAGTTCCCGGGACAGGAACACTGAAGCTTTCTTT. Its translation: CASSSRDRNTEAFF.

The chain carries TRBV7-3 and TRBJ1-2; D uncertain. V lost 5 bases and J lost 8, with 15 bases in between. This CDR3 contains 13 residues. Germline CDR1 reads SGHTA; CDR2 reads FQGTGA. CDR3: CASSPKAREGYTF. The CDR3 bases are TGTGCCAGCAGCCCAAAAGCCCGAGAGGGCTACACCTTC.

The chain links TRBV5-1 to TRBJ2-7; D might be TRBD1 (6 bases). The V end lost 3 bases, the J end lost 3 bases, and 13 bases lay between the germline ends. CDR1 is SGHRS and CDR2 is YFSETQ in the germline V gene. The CDR3 is 14 amino acids. The CDR3 DNA reads as TGCGCCAGCAGCTCCGATGCGGACAGCTACGAGCAGTACTTC. It translates to CASSSDADSYEQYF.

The chain has TRBV10-3 and TRBJ2-3, with TRBD2 matching over 10 bases. CDR1 and CDR2 from the germline V gene are ENHRY and SYGVKD. The CDR3 spans 16 residues. After removal of 2 bases from V and 4 bases from J, the junction contained 6 bases not matched to a gene. The CDR3 nucleotides are TGTGCCATCAGTGAGGCTAGCGGGAGAGACGCAGATACGCAGTATTTT. This encodes CAISEASGRDADTQYF.

The chain recombines TRBV6-1 with TRBJ2-7; the D gene is possibly TRBD1 (6 bases). The CDR3 consists of 14 residues. Looked up from germline, CDR1 is MNHNS and CDR2 is SASEGT. V lost 0 bases and J lost 4, with 10 bases in between. The CDR3 region is CASSEAATGYEQYF. CDR3 bases: TGTGCCAGCAGTGAAGCGGCAACAGGGTACGAGCAGTACTTC.

The V and J genes are TRBV5-1 and TRBJ2-5; D unresolved. CDR3 length equals 12 residues. Trimming removed 5 bases from V and 3 bases from J, with 8 bases in between. Germline V CDR1 and CDR2: SGHRS, YFSETQ. The CDR3 sequence: CASRLPEETQYF. In nucleotides, the CDR3 is TGCGCCAGCAGACTCCCCGAAGAGACCCAGTACTTC.